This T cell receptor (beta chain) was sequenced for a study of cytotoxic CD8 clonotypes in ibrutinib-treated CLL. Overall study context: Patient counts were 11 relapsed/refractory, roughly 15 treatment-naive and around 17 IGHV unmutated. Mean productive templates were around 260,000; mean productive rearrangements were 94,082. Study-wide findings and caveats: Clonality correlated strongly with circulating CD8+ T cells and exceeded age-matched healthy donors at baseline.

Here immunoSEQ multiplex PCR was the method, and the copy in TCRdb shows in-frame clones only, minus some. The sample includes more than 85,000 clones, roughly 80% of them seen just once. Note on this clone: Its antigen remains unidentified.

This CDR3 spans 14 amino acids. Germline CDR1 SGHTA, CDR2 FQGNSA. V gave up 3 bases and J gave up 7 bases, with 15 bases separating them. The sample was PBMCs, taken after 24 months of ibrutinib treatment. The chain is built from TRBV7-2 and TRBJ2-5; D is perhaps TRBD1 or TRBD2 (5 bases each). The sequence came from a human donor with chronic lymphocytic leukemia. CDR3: CASSLGDGWGTQYF. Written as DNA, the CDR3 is TGTGCCAGCAGCTTGGGGGACGGATGGGGGACCCAGTACTTC.